This TCR beta chain was captured by sequencing in a study of blood T cell repertoires in COVID-19. Methods used by the authors: Reference gene primers were amplified, and this amplification served to estimate nucleated cell counts. Produced via immunoSEQ multiplex PCR; TCRdb's table is partial and in-frame only. That table is the source of V, J and clone size, and D and trimming were worked out from the DNA. Among fewer than 250,000 clones listed, more than 75% were seen once. Trimming stripped 0 bases from V and 7 bases from J, with 10 bases between. The germline V gene has CDR1 SGHDT and CDR2 YYEEEE. The CDR3 is 13 amino acids. The study drew participants aged about 18 to 89 years from some 24 US areas.

The sequencing sample was made of PBMCs or T cells enriched from blood (not recorded which). This clonotype was obtained from a man aged 25-45 years in a cohort exposed to, infected with or recovered from COVID-19 (not recorded which). The J gene is TRBJ1-1, the V gene TRBV5-6, with D unclear. The CDR3 sequence: CASSLALPGEAFF. CDR3 sequence (DNA): TGTGCCAGCAGCTTGGCACTGCCCGGTGAAGCTTTCTTT. Combining the CDR3 with reference TRBV5-6 and TRBJ1-1 gives the whole variable domain DAGVTQSPTHLIKTRGQQVTLRCSPKSGHDTVSWYQQALGQGPQFIFQYYEEEERQRGNFPDRFSGHQFPNYSSELNVNALLLGDSALYLCASSLALPGEAFFGQGTRLTVV.